The rows below give T cell receptor beta chains drawn from one sample of a study of cytomegalovirus exposure and HLA in healthy donors. The protocol was immunoSEQ multiplex PCR, while the TCRdb copy is restricted to in-frame clones and leaves out a portion. The profile shows around 150,000 clones, 75% to 90% of them singletons. Sequencing was done on a sample of PBMCs. These TCRs come from a woman between 18 and 29 years old in good health and CMV-seronegative. Each CDR3 is given with its conserved first and last residue. D genes are given only for firm matches. Clone size is shown for a subset of rows, as once, few, many or a class of expanded clone.

j_call d_call v_call clone_size cdr3_nt cdr3_aa
TRBJ2-2 NA TRBV2 once TGTGCCAGCACCGGGGGAAGGTTAGGCAGCGGGGAGCTGTTTTTT CASTGGRLGSGELFF
TRBJ2-7 NA TRBV29-1 NA TGCAGCGTTGAACTCGGGAGCTACGAGCAGTACTTC CSVELGSYEQYF
TRBJ1-1 NA TRBV10-3 few TGTGCCATCAGCATTCAACTCAGGGGTGGGAACACTGAAGCTTTCTTT CAISIQLRGGNTEAFF
TRBJ1-5 NA TRBV2 NA TGTGCCAGCAGTGAAGGGGCAGGGTTTAATCAGCCCCAGCATTTT CASSEGAGFNQPQHF
TRBJ2-5 TRBD2 TRBV9 NA TGTGCCAGCAGCGTAGGGGGGGGAGTAAGAGAGACCCAGTACTTC CASSVGGGVRETQYF
TRBJ2-2 NA TRBV5-1 NA TGCGCCAGCAGCTTGCTAGCACGGACCGGGGAGCTGTTTTTT CASSLLARTGELFF
TRBJ2-5 NA TRBV30 NA TGTGCCTGGAGTCGCGGACCGCCGGAGGGGAAGCAGTACTTC CAWSRGPPEGKQYF
TRBJ2-3 NA TRBV7-7 NA TGTGCTAGCAGCTTAGGGCGGAGGCACACAGATACGCAGTATTTT CASSLGRRHTDTQYF
TRBJ1-2 NA TRBV19 NA TGTGCCACCCACAGACAGGAAGCTAACTATGGCTACACCTTC CATHRQEANYGYTF
TRBJ2-3 NA TRBV21-1 NA TGTGCCAGCAGCAAAGTCCGCGGGACAGCAAGCACAGATACGCAGTATTTT CASSKVRGTASTDTQYF
TRBJ2-1 NA TRBV7-2 NA TGTGCCAGCAGCTTAATGAGACTAAGTTACAATGAGCAGTTCTTC CASSLMRLSYNEQFF
TRBJ2-3 NA TRBV29-1 NA TGCAGCGTTGGCGAGGGAGGCGGGACAGATACGCAGTATTTT CSVGEGGGTDTQYF
TRBJ2-3 NA TRBV7-3 NA TGTGCCAGCAGCTTAACGGGCTTCAGCACAGATACGCAGTATTTT CASSLTGFSTDTQYF
TRBJ1-5 NA TRBV19 NA TGTGCCAGTAGCTGGGGGGTCAGGCCCCAGCATTTT CASSWGVRPQHF
TRBJ1-2 NA TRBV19 few TGTGCCAGTAGTATATGGCAGGGTGCTAACTATGGCTACACCTTC CASSIWQGANYGYTF
TRBJ2-1 TRBD2 TRBV5-4 few TGTGCCAGCAGCTTTGGGGTAGCGGGACCCTCCGATGAGCAGTTCTTC CASSFGVAGPSDEQFF
TRBJ2-4 TRBD2 TRBV5-4 few TGTGCCAGCAGTTCTGTGCGGGGGGGCTCGAAAAACATTCAGTACTTC CASSSVRGGSKNIQYF
TRBJ2-4 NA TRBV6-6 NA TGTGCCAGCAGTTACGGGCTAGCCAAAAACATTCAGTACTTC CASSYGLAKNIQYF
TRBJ2-5 TRBD2 TRBV15 NA TGTGCCACCAGCAGAGATTGGACTAGCGGGGGACCAAGGGAAGAGACCCAGTACTTC CATSRDWTSGGPREETQYF
TRBJ2-7 TRBD2 TRBV28 NA TGTGCCAGCAGTCCGGGACTAGCGGATATTTACGAGCAGTACTTC CASSPGLADIYEQYF
TRBJ2-5 NA TRBV5-4 NA TGTGCCAGCAGCTTGGGCCCACTAGAGACCCAGTACTTC CASSLGPLETQYF
TRBJ2-3 TRBD2 TRBV7-9 NA TGTGCCAGCAGCAATAGAGGGACTAGCGGGAAAGATACGCAGTATTTT CASSNRGTSGKDTQYF
TRBJ1-5 TRBD1 TRBV9 NA TGTGCCAGCAGCGCACAGGGGTATAGCAATCAGCCCCAGCATTTT CASSAQGYSNQPQHF
TRBJ2-7 TRBD1 TRBV6-5 NA TGTGCCAGCAGTTACTCCTGGACAGGGCTGACCTACGAGCAGTACTTC CASSYSWTGLTYEQYF
TRBJ2-5 TRBD1 TRBV5-4 NA TGTGCCAGCAGCTTGACTGACAGGGTCATTCTCTCGGAGACCCAGTACTTC CASSLTDRVILSETQYF
TRBJ2-1 TRBD1 TRBV6-5 NA TGTGCCAGCAGTTACTCGACGGGACAGAATGAGCAGTTCTTC CASSYSTGQNEQFF
TRBJ2-7 NA TRBV30 NA TGTGCCTGGAGTGGGAGGACCCCCTACGAGCAGTACTTC CAWSGRTPYEQYF
TRBJ1-2 NA TRBV14 NA TGTGCCAGCAGCCACGGACATTCTGGCTACTCCTATGGCTACACCTTC CASSHGHSGYSYGYTF
TRBJ2-1 NA TRBV10-2 NA TGCGCCAGCAGTCGAGGTGACTATCGGTATACACATAGCAATGAGCAGTTCTTC CASSRGDYRYTHSNEQFF
TRBJ2-5 NA TRBV5-1 NA TGCGCCAGCAGCCCGAACACCAACCAAGAGACCCAGTACTTC CASSPNTNQETQYF
TRBJ1-2 TRBD1 TRBV7-2 NA TGTGCCAGCAGCCCCCAGGGGGGACAGGGGGCTTGGGGCTATGGCTACACCTTC CASSPQGGQGAWGYGYTF
TRBJ2-6 NA TRBV6-1 NA TGTGCCAGCAGTGAAGCCACAGGGAATTACCCTGGGGCCAACGTCCTGACTTTC CASSEATGNYPGANVLTF
TRBJ1-5 TRBD1 TRBV2 NA TGTGCCAGCAGCGTGGACAGGGTCGGCAATCAGCCCCAGCATTTT CASSVDRVGNQPQHF
TRBJ2-2 NA TRBV29-1 NA TGCAGCGTTGAAGGAAACGGCGGGGAGCTGTTTTTT CSVEGNGGELFF